This TCR beta chain is drawn from a study of T cell responses to AZD1222 COVID-19 vaccine. Measured with immunoSEQ multiplex PCR; TCRdb has only the in-frame clones, and not every one. The table records about 140,000 clones, about 90% of them present only once. On this clone: Its antigen is unidentified.

CDR3 length: 16 residues. V lost 0 bases and J lost 0, with 9 bases in between. CDR1 and CDR2 from the germline V gene are MGHRA and YSYEKL. Overall study results and limits: The study sampled repertoires only after the peak T cell response.

This specimen was peripheral blood, taken 28 days after the second AZD1222 dose. V gene TRBV4-1 combines with J gene TRBJ1-5, with D hard to call. This receptor was obtained from an adult who received the AZD1222 COVID-19 vaccine. DNA for the CDR3: TGCGCCAGCAGCCAAGATTTAGGATTTAGCAATCAGCCCCAGCATTTT. This translates into CASSQDLGFSNQPQHF.